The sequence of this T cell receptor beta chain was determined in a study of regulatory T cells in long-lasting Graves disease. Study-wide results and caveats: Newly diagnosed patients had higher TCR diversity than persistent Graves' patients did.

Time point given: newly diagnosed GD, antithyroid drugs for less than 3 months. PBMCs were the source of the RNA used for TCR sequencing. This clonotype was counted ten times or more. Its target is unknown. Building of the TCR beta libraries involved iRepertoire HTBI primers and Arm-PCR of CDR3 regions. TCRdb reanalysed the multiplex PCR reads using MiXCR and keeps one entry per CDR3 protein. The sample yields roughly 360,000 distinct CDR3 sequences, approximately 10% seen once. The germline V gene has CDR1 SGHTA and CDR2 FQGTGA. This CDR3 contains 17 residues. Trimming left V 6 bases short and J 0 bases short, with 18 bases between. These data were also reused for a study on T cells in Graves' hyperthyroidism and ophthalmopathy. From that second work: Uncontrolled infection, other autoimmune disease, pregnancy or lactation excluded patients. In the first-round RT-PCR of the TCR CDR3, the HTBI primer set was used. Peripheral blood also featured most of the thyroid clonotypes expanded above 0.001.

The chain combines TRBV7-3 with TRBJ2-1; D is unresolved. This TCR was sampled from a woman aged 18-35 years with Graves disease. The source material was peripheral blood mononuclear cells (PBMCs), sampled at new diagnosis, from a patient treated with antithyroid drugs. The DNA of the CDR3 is TGTGCCAGCAGTCCATTTCTGGGTTTCGGCTCCTACAATGAGCAGTTCTTC. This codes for CASSPFLGFGSYNEQFF.